Listed below are T cell receptor beta chains from one sample, sequenced in a study of T cell changes during pregnancy in multiple sclerosis. TCRdb's copy holds only in-frame clones and misses some; the assay was immunoSEQ multiplex PCR. The sample consists of approximately 92,000 clones, roughly 90% of them appearing once. The specimen was peripheral blood, collected in the first trimester of pregnancy. The receptor set was obtained from a female donor with multiple sclerosis, enrolled in a pregnancy study. The CDR3 runs from the conserved cysteine through the conserved F or W. The D gene is left open where the match is weak. The listing skips clone size in some rows; elsewhere it reads once, few, many or a size class.

v_call	d_call	clone_size	j_call	cdr3_aa	cdr3_nt
TRBV7-9	-	-	TRBJ1-4	CASSLGSTGTATNEKLFF	TGTGCCAGCAGCTTAGGTTCCACGGGGACTGCAACTAATGAAAAACTGTTTTTT
TRBV15	-	-	TRBJ2-7	CATSRDHYNYEQYF	TGTGCCACCAGCAGAGACCACTATAACTACGAGCAGTACTTC
TRBV5-5	TRBD1	-	TRBJ2-7	CASSPPPTGAYEQYF	TGTGCCAGCAGCCCGCCTCCGACAGGGGCCTACGAGCAGTACTTC
TRBV6-4	TRBD2	-	TRBJ2-1	CASSVLAGGPQYNEQFF	TGTGCCAGCAGTGTTCTAGCGGGAGGGCCACAGTACAATGAGCAGTTCTTC
TRBV11-3	TRBD1	-	TRBJ1-1	CASSQRQGASTEAFF	TGTGCCAGCAGCCAGAGACAGGGTGCGAGCACTGAAGCTTTCTTT
TRBV5-6	-	once	TRBJ2-1	CASSLKRSADEQFF	TGTGCCAGCAGCTTGAAAAGGAGCGCGGATGAGCAGTTCTTC
TRBV7-2	-	-	TRBJ1-5	CASSLRQGNQPQHF	TGTGCCAGCAGCCTCCGACAGGGCAATCAGCCCCAGCATTTT
TRBV4-1	TRBD1	-	TRBJ2-7	CASSLRLPGQGINEQYF	TGCGCCAGCAGCCTAAGGCTCCCGGGACAGGGTATCAACGAGCAGTACTTC
TRBV5-5	TRBD1	-	TRBJ2-7	CASSFLTGTGLYEQYF	TGTGCCAGCAGCTTTCTCACCGGGACAGGCCTCTACGAGCAGTACTTC
TRBV19	TRBD1	-	TRBJ1-1	CASSIVPLGGGQMNTEAFF	TGTGCCAGTAGTATAGTTCCGCTTGGAGGGGGACAGATGAACACTGAAGCTTTCTTT
TRBV30	-	-	TRBJ2-7	CAWSAPGGPPSEQYF	TGTGCCTGGAGTGCCCCTGGTGGGCCCCCATCCGAGCAGTACTTC
TRBV18	-	once	TRBJ2-7	CASSPPTGSYEQYF	TGTGCCAGCTCACCACCTACGGGCTCCTACGAGCAGTACTTC
TRBV11-3	-	-	TRBJ1-1	CASSPREGTEAFF	TGTGCCAGCAGCCCCAGGGAGGGCACTGAAGCTTTCTTT
TRBV7-9	TRBD1	-	TRBJ1-5	CASSLGESGTGGKPQHF	TGTGCCAGCAGCCTAGGGGAGAGTGGGACAGGGGGCAAACCCCAGCATTTT
TRBV5-1	-	-	TRBJ2-1	CASSFRGGQFF	TGCGCCAGCAGCTTTAGAGGGGGGCAGTTCTTC
TRBV7-9	-	-	TRBJ1-5	CASSLSGLNQPQHF	TGTGCCAGCAGCTTAAGCGGTCTCAATCAGCCCCAGCATTTT
TRBV7-7	-	-	TRBJ2-7	CASSFEASYEQYF	TGTGCCAGCAGCTTCGAGGCTTCCTACGAGCAGTACTTC
TRBV6-1	-	-	TRBJ2-7	CASRQGVHEQYF	TGTGCCAGCAGACAGGGTGTACACGAGCAGTACTTC
TRBV18	TRBD1	once	TRBJ1-3	CASSPSRDRDLYSGNTIYF	TGTGCCAGCTCACCATCTAGGGACAGAGACCTTTACTCTGGAAACACCATATATTTT
TRBV2	TRBD1	-	TRBJ2-6	CASITPGTGGSGANVLTF	TGTGCCAGCATCACTCCCGGGACAGGGGGCTCTGGGGCCAACGTCCTGACTTTC
TRBV5-1	TRBD1	-	TRBJ1-2	CASSLIMTGSLYGYTF	TGCGCCAGCAGCTTGATCATGACAGGGTCCCTCTATGGCTACACCTTC
TRBV11-2	TRBD2	-	TRBJ2-3	CASRLAGGGTQYF	TGTGCCAGCAGGTTAGCGGGAGGGGGTACGCAGTATTTT
TRBV5-1	TRBD1	-	TRBJ1-2	CASNARGTANSKSDNYGYTF	TGCGCCAGCAACGCACGAGGGACAGCCAATAGCAAGTCGGATAACTATGGCTACACCTTC
TRBV6-1	TRBD1	-	TRBJ2-4	CASSPTGDIQYF	TGTGCCAGCAGTCCGACAGGGGACATTCAGTACTTC
TRBV18	-	-	TRBJ2-7	CASSPPNTLAEQYF	TGTGCCAGCTCACCACCGAACACCCTCGCCGAGCAGTACTTC
TRBV14	-	-	TRBJ2-5	CASSQDLSSLETQYF	TGTGCCAGCAGCCAAGATTTGTCCTCCTTAGAGACCCAGTACTTC
TRBV19	TRBD2	-	TRBJ2-1	CASSFTSGGRGEQFF	TGTGCCAGTAGCTTTACTAGCGGGGGAAGGGGTGAGCAGTTCTTC
TRBV5-6	TRBD1	-	TRBJ2-7	CASSLGQGIYEQYF	TGTGCCAGCAGCTTGGGACAGGGAATCTACGAGCAGTACTTC
TRBV19	-	-	TRBJ1-5	CASSTSTGLPNQPQHF	TGTGCCAGTAGTACTAGTACAGGTCTCCCCAATCAGCCCCAGCATTTT
TRBV7-2	-	-	TRBJ2-2	CASSVLRGELFF	TGTGCCAGCAGCGTTCTGCGGGGGGAGCTGTTTTTT
TRBV27	-	-	TRBJ2-1	CASSPRLVGEQFF	TGTGCCAGCAGTCCTCGACTAGTGGGGGAGCAGTTCTTC
TRBV19	-	-	TRBJ2-7	CASVSSSYEQYF	TGTGCCAGTGTTAGCAGCTCCTACGAGCAGTACTTC
TRBV6-1	-	-	TRBJ2-3	CASSEGGRSTDTQYF	TGTGCCAGCAGTGAAGGTGGTCGGAGCACAGATACGCAGTATTTT
TRBV7-9	-	-	TRBJ1-1	CASSHPDTGRTEAFF	TGTGCCAGCAGCCATCCGGACACTGGGAGGACTGAAGCTTTCTTT
TRBV7-9	TRBD2	-	TRBJ2-1	CASSSPGLAGDDEQFF	TGTGCCAGCAGCTCCCCGGGACTAGCGGGAGACGATGAGCAGTTCTTC
TRBV19	TRBD1	-	TRBJ1-1	CASVDRGREAFF	TGTGCCAGTGTCGACAGGGGAAGAGAAGCTTTCTTT
TRBV11-2	TRBD1	-	TRBJ1-1	CASSLVGGGSTEAFF	TGTGCCAGCAGCTTAGTAGGAGGGGGCAGCACTGAAGCTTTCTTT
TRBV11-2	-	-	TRBJ2-7	CASSTPGVEQYF	TGTGCCAGCAGCACCCCAGGGGTCGAGCAGTACTTC
TRBV30	TRBD1	-	TRBJ1-1	CAWRDRGLRGTEAFF	TGTGCCTGGAGGGACAGGGGGCTTAGGGGCACTGAAGCTTTCTTT
TRBV4-1	-	-	TRBJ1-3	CASSHPIVSGNTIYF	TGCGCCAGCAGCCACCCAATAGTCTCTGGAAACACCATATATTTT
TRBV7-6	TRBD2	-	TRBJ2-5	CASSLGTSPETQYF	TGTGCCAGCAGCTTAGGGACTAGCCCGGAGACCCAGTACTTC
TRBV27	TRBD1	once	TRBJ2-7	CASSLSRTGRTGEQYF	TGTGCCAGCAGTTTATCGCGGACAGGGAGGACTGGCGAGCAGTACTTC
TRBV13	-	-	TRBJ2-1	CASSGPGLGQFF	TGTGCCAGCAGCGGCCCGGGACTGGGGCAGTTCTTC
TRBV5-5	-	-	TRBJ2-3	CASSSLGGGPTDTQYF	TGTGCCAGCAGCTCCCTTGGAGGGGGCCCAACAGATACGCAGTATTTT
TRBV30	-	-	TRBJ1-1	CAWSERFVRGTEAFF	TGTGCCTGGAGTGAAAGGTTCGTACGGGGCACTGAAGCTTTCTTT
TRBV27	-	-	TRBJ2-4	CASSSRGAKNIQYF	TGTGCCAGCAGTAGCAGGGGAGCCAAAAACATTCAGTACTTC
TRBV11-2	-	-	TRBJ1-1	CASNSYMTTEAFF	TGTGCCAGCAACAGCTATATGACCACTGAAGCTTTCTTT
TRBV28	-	-	TRBJ1-1	CASSFRGGTEAFF	TGTGCCAGCAGTTTTCGGGGGGGGACTGAAGCTTTCTTT
TRBV7-2	TRBD2	-	TRBJ2-1	CASSSRTSGRASNEQFF	TGTGCCAGCAGCTCTCGGACTAGCGGGAGGGCCAGTAATGAGCAGTTCTTC
TRBV20-1	-	-	TRBJ1-1	CSARRDTEAFF	TGCAGTGCTAGGAGGGACACTGAAGCTTTCTTT
TRBV11-3	TRBD1	once	TRBJ1-5	CASSSGTLGETGDNQPQHF	TGTGCCAGCAGCTCCGGAACTCTAGGGGAAACAGGGGACAATCAGCCCCAGCATTTT
TRBV28	TRBD2	-	TRBJ2-4	CASRASGRANIQYF	TGTGCCAGCAGAGCTAGCGGGAGGGCGAACATTCAGTACTTC
TRBV5-6	TRBD2	-	TRBJ2-1	CASSYPAGSYNEQFF	TGTGCCAGCAGCTACCCAGCGGGGTCCTACAATGAGCAGTTCTTC
TRBV5-1	TRBD2	-	TRBJ2-3	CASSLAAGELDTQYF	TGCGCCAGCAGCTTGGCCGCGGGAGAATTAGATACGCAGTATTTT
TRBV28	-	-	TRBJ1-2	CASRFEGGGYGYTF	TGTGCCAGCAGATTCGAGGGAGGAGGCTATGGCTACACCTTC
TRBV5-5	TRBD1	-	TRBJ1-4	CASSSGTGRKLFF	TGTGCCAGCAGCTCCGGGACAGGGAGAAAACTGTTTTTT
TRBV5-1	-	-	TRBJ2-7	CASSGEDSTYEQYF	TGCGCCAGCAGCGGGGAAGACAGTACCTACGAGCAGTACTTC
TRBV11-3	TRBD2	-	TRBJ2-2	CASSPGLADTGELFF	TGTGCCAGCAGCCCCGGACTAGCGGACACCGGGGAGCTGTTTTTT
TRBV18	TRBD1	-	TRBJ1-1	CASSPGQWNTEAFF	TGTGCCAGCTCACCGGGACAGTGGAACACTGAAGCTTTCTTT
TRBV19	-	-	TRBJ2-2	CASSILGGNTGELFF	TGTGCCAGTAGTATACTCGGGGGGAACACCGGGGAGCTGTTTTTT